The clone carrying this T cell receptor beta chain was seen many times. Its antigen is unknown. The source of the sample is a study of T cell repertoires in cytomegalovirus infection. The overall study: From public TCR beta signatures came an indication of both CMV infection and matching HLA type.

Trimming pared 5 bases from V and 3 bases from J, leaving 14 bases between. CDR1 is SEHNR, CDR2 FQNEAQ, per germline (reference sequence). The CDR3 consists of 14 residues. A single record per CDR3 protein comes from TCRdb applying MiXCR to the reads. The data contain some 77,000 distinct CDR3 sequences, roughly 3.5% of them singletons. Study-level results: The study identified carriers of CMV plus the relevant HLA from cumulative public TCR beta family frequency. HLA-C-restricted CMV clonotypes gave the most frequent clonotype in two of eight donors.

The chain uses TRBV7-9 and TRBJ2-7; D is perhaps TRBD2 (6 bases). The sequencing sample was made of PBMCs. The receptor comes from a human donor in good health (CMV status not recorded). Some clones in this sample may be carry-over from other donors' samples. In DNA form, the CDR3 reads TGTGCCAGCAGCCCCCCGGCGGGGAACTACGAGCAGTACTTC. As protein: CASSPPAGNYEQYF. The complete variable domain, with remaining parts taken from reference TRBV7-9 and TRBJ2-7, reads DTGVSQNPRHKITKRGQNVTFRCDPISEHNRLYWYRQTLGQGPEFLTYFQNEAQLEKSRLLSDRFSAERPKGSFSTLEIQRTEQGDSAMYLCASSPPAGNYEQYFGPGTRLTVT.